This TCR beta chain derives from a study of graft-versus-host responses after intestinal transplantation. Turning to the study itself: Each recipient received anti-thymocyte globulin induction, then tacrolimus and steroids for 2 to 3 years.

As for this clone: The target antigen is unknown.

Assay: immunoSEQ multiplex PCR; the TCRdb copy retains only in-frame clones and omits some. The sample has 80,000 to 90,000 clones, roughly 92% seen once. J gave up 4 bases and V 1 base, and 11 bases lay outside the gene matches. Germline V gene sequence: CDR1 SGDLS, CDR2 YYNGEE. This CDR3 contains 17 residues. The clonotype comes from a human donor who received an intestinal transplant. Sequencing was performed on unstimulated CD4+ T cells sorted from spleen or lymph node cells, taken before intestinal transplant. The chain combines TRBV9 with TRBJ1-3; 7 nucleotides line up with TRBD1. Here the CDR3 reads CASSVSRDSRSGNTIYF. The DNA of the CDR3 is TGTGCCAGCAGCGTATCCCGGGACAGCCGTTCGGGAAACACCATATATTTT.